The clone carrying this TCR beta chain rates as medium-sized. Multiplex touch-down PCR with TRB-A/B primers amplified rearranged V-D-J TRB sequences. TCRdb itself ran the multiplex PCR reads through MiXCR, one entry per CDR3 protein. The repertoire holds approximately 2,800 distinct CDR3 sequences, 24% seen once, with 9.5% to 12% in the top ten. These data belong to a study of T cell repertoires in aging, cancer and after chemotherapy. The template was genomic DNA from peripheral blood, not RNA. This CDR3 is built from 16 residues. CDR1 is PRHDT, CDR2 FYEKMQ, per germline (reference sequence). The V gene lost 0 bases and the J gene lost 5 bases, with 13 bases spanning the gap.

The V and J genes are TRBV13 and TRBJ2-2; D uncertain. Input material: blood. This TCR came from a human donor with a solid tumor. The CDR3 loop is CASSLGPMGMTGELFF. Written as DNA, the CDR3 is TGTGCCAGCAGCTTAGGACCCATGGGGATGACCGGGGAGCTGTTTTTT.